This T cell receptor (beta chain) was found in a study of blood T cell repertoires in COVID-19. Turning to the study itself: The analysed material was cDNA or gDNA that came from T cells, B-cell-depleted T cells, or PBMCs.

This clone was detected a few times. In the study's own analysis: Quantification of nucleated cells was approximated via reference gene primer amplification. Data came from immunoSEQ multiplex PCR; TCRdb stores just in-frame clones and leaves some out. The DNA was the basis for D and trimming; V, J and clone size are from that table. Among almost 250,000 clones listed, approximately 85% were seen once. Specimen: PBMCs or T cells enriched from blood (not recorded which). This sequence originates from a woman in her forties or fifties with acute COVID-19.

The CDR3 sequence is CASSLASGTGGETQYF. CDR3 nucleotide sequence: TGTGCCAGCAGCTTAGCGTCCGGGACAGGCGGGGAGACCCAGTACTTC. This chain joins TRBV7-2 and TRBJ2-5, with 8 bases that match TRBD1. CDR1 and CDR2 (germline): SGHTA, FQGNSA. The junction had 8 bases not matched to a gene; V was cut back by 0 bases and J by 5 bases. The CDR3 is 16 amino acids.